The 7 T cell receptor beta chains listed next were all sequenced from one sample in a study of blood T cell repertoires in COVID-19 (dated by TCRdb to about 2020). The library was made by the immunoSEQ multiplex PCR assay. The clones in this table, taken by TCRdb from immuneACCESS, are in-frame only. Not every clone is retained; where verified, under half of the shortfall comes from an unresolved V gene, and the cause of the rest is unknown. Across this sample there are 200,000 to 250,000 clones, with about 91% seen only once. The top ten clonotypes cover around 1.4% of the sample. The sequenced sample consisted of peripheral blood. Every receptor here comes from a man aged 18 to 29 with active or convalescent COVID-19.

The genes are TRBV10-3 and TRBJ2-7, with a possible D match to TRBD2 (5 bases). The CDR3 is 16 residues long. V was trimmed by 6 bases and J by 3 bases, leaving 21 bases between them. The germline CDR1 and CDR2 sequences are ENHRY and SYGVKD. Here the CDR3 DNA reads TGTGCCATCAGCGAAGATGGGATCGGCGGGCACTACGAGCAGTACTTC. Its translation: CAISEDGIGGHYEQYF.

The chain employs TRBV6-2 or TRBV6-3 and TRBJ2-7; D ambiguous. The germline V gene encodes CDR1 MNHEY and CDR2 SVGEGT. The germline V and J ends were trimmed by 2 bases and 2 bases, with 10 bases remaining between them. This CDR3 region has 14 residues. CDR3 sequence: CASSYRGRAYEQYF. CDR3 nucleotides: TGTGCCAGCAGTTACCGCGGAAGAGCCTACGAGCAGTACTTC.

This chain uses TRBV15 with TRBJ1-2, with 7 bases identical to TRBD1. V trimming: 1 base; J trimming: 5 bases; junction bases outside the gene matches: 4. The V gene's germline CDR1 is LNHNV and CDR2 YYDKDF (reference sequence). CDR3 size: 14 residues. CDR3 bases: TGTGCCACCAGCAGAGCCGGGACAGTTTATGGCTACACCTTC. It specifies CATSRAGTVYGYTF.

This rearrangement joins TRBV19 to TRBJ2-3; the match to TRBD2 covers 12 bases. J gave up 1 base and V 5 bases, and 7 bases lay outside the gene matches. This CDR3 spans 17 amino acids. Germline V CDR1 and CDR2: LNHDA, SQIVND (reference sequence). For the CDR3, the DNA is TGTGCCAGTAGTTCTTGGACTAGCGGGACAGGCACAGATACGCAGTATTTT. This encodes CASSSWTSGTGTDTQYF.

The V call is TRBV10-1, the J call TRBJ2-3; the D is unclear. The CDR3 covers 15 residues. Trimming took off 0 bases at V and 4 bases at J, with 11 bases between the two ends. Germline CDR1 is WNHNN and CDR2 is SYGVQD (reference sequence). The DNA for the CDR3 is TGCGCCAGCAGTGAGTCATGGGCTTTGGCAGATACGCAGTATTTT. This codes for CASSESWALADTQYF.

This clone was detected only a few times. The chain recombines TRBV2 with TRBJ2-7, with 8 bases that match TRBD1. The V and J ends lost 7 bases and 2 bases, in that order; junction bases with no gene match: 4. The CDR3 contains 13 residues. Germline V lookup: CDR1 SNHLY, CDR2 FYNNEI. DNA for the CDR3: TGTGCCAGCAAACACAGGGGGACCTACGAGCAGTACTTC. Translation gives CASKHRGTYEQYF. The variable domain in full, with the rest retrieved from reference TRBV2 and TRBJ2-7, is EPEVTQTPSHQVTQMGQEVILRCVPISNHLYFYWYRQILGQKVEFLVSFYNNEISEKSEIFDDQFSVERPDGSNFTLKIRSTKLEDSAMYFCASKHRGTYEQYFGPGTRLTVT.

The chain links TRBV6-5 to TRBJ1-4, with D possibly TRBD1 on 6 matching bases. The V gene lost 5 bases and the J gene lost 5 bases, with 15 bases spanning the gap. Germline CDR1 reads MNHEY; CDR2 reads SVGAGI. The CDR3 is 15 amino acids. For the CDR3, the DNA is TGTGCCAGCAGTCTACTTATTGACAGGAATGAAAAACTGTTTTTT. This encodes CASSLLIDRNEKLFF.